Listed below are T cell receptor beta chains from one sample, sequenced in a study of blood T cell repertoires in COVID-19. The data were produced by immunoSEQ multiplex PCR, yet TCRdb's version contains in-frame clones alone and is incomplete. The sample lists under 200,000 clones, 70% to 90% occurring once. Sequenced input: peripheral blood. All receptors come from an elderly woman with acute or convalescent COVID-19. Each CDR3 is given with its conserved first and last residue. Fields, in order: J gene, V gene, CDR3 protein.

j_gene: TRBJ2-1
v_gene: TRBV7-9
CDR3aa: CASSIGQGYNEQFF

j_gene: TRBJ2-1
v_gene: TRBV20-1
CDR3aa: CSASPVRRQYNEQFF

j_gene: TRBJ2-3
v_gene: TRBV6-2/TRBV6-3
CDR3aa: CASRYPGQGATDTQYF

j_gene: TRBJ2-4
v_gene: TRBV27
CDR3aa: CASTPHGANIQYF

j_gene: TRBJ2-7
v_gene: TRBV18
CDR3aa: CASSRRGDEQYF

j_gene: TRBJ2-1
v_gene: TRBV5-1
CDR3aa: CASNHERGYNEQFF

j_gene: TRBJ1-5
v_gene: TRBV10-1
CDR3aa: CASSGQDRQPQHF

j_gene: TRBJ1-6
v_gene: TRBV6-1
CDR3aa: CASSEEEGSPLHF

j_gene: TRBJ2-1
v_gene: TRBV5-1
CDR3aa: CASSLPPTGHNEQFF

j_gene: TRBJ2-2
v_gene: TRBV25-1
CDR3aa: CASSPDRGDTGELFF

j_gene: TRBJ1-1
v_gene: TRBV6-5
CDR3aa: CASSYVGLGNTEAFF

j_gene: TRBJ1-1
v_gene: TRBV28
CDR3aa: CASSPGGLNTEAFF

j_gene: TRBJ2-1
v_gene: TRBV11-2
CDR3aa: CASSLVSSGRRRDNEQFF

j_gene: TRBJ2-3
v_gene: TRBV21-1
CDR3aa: CASSKDLNLCTDTQYF